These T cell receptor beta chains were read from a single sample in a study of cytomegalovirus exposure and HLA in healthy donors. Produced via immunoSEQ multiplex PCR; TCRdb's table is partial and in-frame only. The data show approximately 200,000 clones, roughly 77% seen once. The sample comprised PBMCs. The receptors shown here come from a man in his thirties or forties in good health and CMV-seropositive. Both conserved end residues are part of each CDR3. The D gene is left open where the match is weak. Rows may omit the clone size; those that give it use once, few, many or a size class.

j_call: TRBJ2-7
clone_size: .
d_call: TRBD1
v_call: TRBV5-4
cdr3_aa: CASSPGQGPPYEQYF
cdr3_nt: TGTGCCAGCAGCCCCGGACAGGGGCCACCCTACGAGCAGTACTTC

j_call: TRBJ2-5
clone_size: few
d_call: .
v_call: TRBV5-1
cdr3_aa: CASSRKTGGEETQYF
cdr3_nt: TGCGCCAGCAGCCGAAAAACAGGGGGGGAAGAGACCCAGTACTTC

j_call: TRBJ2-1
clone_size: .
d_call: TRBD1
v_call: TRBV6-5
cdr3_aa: CASSYSLDRGINEQFF
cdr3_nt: TGTGCCAGCAGTTACTCGCTGGACAGGGGTATCAATGAGCAGTTCTTC

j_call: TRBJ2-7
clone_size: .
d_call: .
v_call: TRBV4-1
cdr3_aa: CASSQGQAYEQYF
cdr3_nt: TGCGCCAGCAGCCAAGGTCAGGCCTACGAGCAGTACTTC

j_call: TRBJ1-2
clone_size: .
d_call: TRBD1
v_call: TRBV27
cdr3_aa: CAAGTAPSYGYTF
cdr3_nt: TGTGCCGCGGGGACAGCCCCGAGCTATGGCTACACCTTC

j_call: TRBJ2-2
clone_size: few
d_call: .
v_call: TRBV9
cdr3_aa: CASSVVRGARTGELFF
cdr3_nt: TGTGCCAGCAGCGTAGTAAGGGGCGCTCGGACCGGGGAGCTGTTTTTT

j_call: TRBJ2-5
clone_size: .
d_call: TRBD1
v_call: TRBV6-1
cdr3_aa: CASSAPGQGNYF
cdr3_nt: TGTGCCAGCAGTGCCCCGGGACAGGGAAATTACTTC

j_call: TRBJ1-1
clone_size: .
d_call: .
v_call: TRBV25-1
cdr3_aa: CASSDSTGRPEAFF
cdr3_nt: TGTGCCAGCAGTGACTCAACAGGGAGACCTGAAGCTTTCTTT

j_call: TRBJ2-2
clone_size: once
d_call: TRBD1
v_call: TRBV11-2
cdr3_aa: CASSLGQRSGELFF
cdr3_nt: TGTGCCAGCAGCTTGGGACAGCGGAGCGGGGAGCTGTTTTTT

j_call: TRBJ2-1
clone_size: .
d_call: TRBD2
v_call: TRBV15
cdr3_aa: CATSRDGLAEQFF
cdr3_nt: TGTGCCACCAGCAGAGATGGACTAGCTGAGCAGTTCTTC

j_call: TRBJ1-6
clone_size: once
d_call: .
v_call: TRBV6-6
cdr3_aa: CASWAVSYNSPLHF
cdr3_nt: TGTGCCAGCTGGGCAGTCTCCTATAATTCACCCCTCCACTTT

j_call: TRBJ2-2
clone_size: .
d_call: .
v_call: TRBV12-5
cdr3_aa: CASGFRGATGELFF
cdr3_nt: TGTGCTAGTGGTTTCAGGGGTGCTACCGGGGAGCTGTTTTTT

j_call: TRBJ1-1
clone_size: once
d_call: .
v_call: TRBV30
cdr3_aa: CAWSVLGITAEAFF
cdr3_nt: TGTGCCTGGAGTGTACTAGGGATTACGGCTGAAGCTTTCTTT

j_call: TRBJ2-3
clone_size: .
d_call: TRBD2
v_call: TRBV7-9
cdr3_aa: CASSLSTGGSSTDTQYF
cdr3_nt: TGTGCCAGCAGCTTATCTACTGGCGGGAGTAGCACAGATACGCAGTATTTT

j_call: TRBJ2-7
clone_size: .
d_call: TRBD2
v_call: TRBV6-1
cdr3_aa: CGLGGTSGTYEQYF
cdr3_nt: TGTGGGCTGGGGGGGACTAGCGGCACTTACGAGCAGTACTTC

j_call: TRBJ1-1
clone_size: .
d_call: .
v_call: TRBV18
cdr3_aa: CASSPKGGRQITWNTEAFF
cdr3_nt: TGTGCCAGCTCACCAAAAGGGGGAAGACAGATTACTTGGAACACTGAAGCTTTCTTT

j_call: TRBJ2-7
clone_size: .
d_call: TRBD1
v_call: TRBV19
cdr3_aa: CASRTPRDRGGEQYF
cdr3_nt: TGTGCCAGTAGGACACCCCGGGACAGGGGGGGCGAGCAGTACTTC

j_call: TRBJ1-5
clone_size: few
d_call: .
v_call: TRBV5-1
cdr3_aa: CASSWNGESNQPQHF
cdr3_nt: TGCGCCAGCAGCTGGAACGGGGAGAGCAATCAGCCCCAGCATTTT

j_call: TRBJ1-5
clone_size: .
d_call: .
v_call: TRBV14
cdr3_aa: CASSPTDSNQPQHF
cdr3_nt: TGTGCCAGCAGCCCTACAGATAGCAATCAGCCCCAGCATTTT

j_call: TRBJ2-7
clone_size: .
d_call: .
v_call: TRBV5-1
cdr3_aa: CASSLTIGYEQYF
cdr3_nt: TGCGCCAGCAGCTTGACGATCGGCTACGAGCAGTACTTC

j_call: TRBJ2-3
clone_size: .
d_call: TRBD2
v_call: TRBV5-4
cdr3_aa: CASGSGSTDTQYF
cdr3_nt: TGTGCCAGCGGTAGCGGGAGCACAGATACGCAGTATTTT

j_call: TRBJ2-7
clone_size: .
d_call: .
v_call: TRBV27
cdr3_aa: CASGPGAHEQYF
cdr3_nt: TGTGCCAGCGGCCCAGGGGCACACGAGCAGTACTTC

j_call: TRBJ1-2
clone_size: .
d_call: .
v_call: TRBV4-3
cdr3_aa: CASSQEASYGYTF
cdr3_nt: TGCGCCAGCAGCCAAGAGGCTAGCTATGGCTACACCTTC

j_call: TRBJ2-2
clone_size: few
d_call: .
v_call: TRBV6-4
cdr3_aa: CASSGNYGGELFF
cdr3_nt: TGTGCCAGCAGTGGGAACTACGGCGGGGAGCTGTTTTTT

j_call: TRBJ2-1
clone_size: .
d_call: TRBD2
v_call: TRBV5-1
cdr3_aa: CASSQVAGGPSNEQFF
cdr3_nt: TGCGCCAGCAGCCAAGTAGCGGGAGGGCCCTCCAATGAGCAGTTCTTC

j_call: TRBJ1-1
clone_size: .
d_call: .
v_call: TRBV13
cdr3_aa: CASSLGFGYTEAFF
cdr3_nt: TGTGCCAGCAGCTTAGGCTTCGGGTACACTGAAGCTTTCTTT

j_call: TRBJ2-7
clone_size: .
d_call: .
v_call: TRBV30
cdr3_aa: CAWNQDSSYEQYF
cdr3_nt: TGTGCCTGGAACCAAGACAGCTCCTACGAGCAGTACTTC

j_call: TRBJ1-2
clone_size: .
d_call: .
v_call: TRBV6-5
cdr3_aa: CASMNSPDGYTF
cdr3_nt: TGTGCCAGCATGAACAGCCCGGATGGCTACACCTTC

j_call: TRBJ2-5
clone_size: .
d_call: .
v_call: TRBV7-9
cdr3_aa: CASSFGQPQGETQYF
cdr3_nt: TGTGCCAGCAGCTTCGGACAGCCACAGGGAGAGACCCAGTACTTC

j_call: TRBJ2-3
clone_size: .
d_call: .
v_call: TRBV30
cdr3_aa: CAWSVGGSSTDTQYF
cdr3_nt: TGTGCCTGGAGTGTTGGAGGGTCTAGCACAGATACGCAGTATTTT

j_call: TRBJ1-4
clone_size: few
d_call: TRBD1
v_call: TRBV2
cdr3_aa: CASSPGQANEKLFF
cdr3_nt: TGTGCCAGCAGCCCGGGACAGGCTAATGAAAAACTGTTTTTT

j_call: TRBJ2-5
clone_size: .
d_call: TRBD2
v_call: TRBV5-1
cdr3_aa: CASGGSSRETQYF
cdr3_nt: TGCGCCAGCGGCGGGAGTTCCCGGGAGACCCAGTACTTC

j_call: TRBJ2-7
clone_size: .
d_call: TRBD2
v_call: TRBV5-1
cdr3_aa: CASSSRLAAHYEQYF
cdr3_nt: TGCGCCAGCAGCTCCCGACTAGCGGCACACTACGAGCAGTACTTC